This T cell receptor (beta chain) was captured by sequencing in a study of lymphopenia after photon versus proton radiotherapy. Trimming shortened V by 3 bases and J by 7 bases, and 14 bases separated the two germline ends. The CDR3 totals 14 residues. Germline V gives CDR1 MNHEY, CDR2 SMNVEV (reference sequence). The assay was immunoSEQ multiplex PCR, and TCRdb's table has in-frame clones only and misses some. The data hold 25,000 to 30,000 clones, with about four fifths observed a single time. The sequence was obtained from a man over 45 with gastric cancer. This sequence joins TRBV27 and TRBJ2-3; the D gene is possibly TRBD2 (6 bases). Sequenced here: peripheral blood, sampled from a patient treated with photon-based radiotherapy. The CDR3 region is CASSLVGGDYTQYF. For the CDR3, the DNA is TGTGCCAGCAGTTTGGTGGGGGGAGATTATACGCAGTATTTT.